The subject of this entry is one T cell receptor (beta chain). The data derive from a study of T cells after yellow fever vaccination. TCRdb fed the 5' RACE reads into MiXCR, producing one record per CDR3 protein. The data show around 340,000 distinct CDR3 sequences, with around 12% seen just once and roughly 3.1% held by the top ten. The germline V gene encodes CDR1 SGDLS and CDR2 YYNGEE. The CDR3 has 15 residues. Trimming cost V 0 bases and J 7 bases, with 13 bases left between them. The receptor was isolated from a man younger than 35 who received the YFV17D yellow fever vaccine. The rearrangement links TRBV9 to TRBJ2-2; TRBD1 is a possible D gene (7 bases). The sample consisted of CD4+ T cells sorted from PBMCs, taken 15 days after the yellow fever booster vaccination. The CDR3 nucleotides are TGTGCCAGCAGCGTAGGGCAGGGGGGCCTCGGGGAGCTGTTTTTT. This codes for CASSVGQGGLGELFF.